This TCR beta chain originates from a study of control samples from healthy donors and cancer patients. The table came from immunoSEQ multiplex PCR; TCRdb's copy has only in-frame clones and leaves some out. The table includes 40,000 or so clones, approximately 90% detected once. The length of the CDR3 is 13 residues. V lost 5 bases, J lost 2 bases, and 3 bases stayed unmatched. Germline V gives CDR1 SGHTA, CDR2 FQGNSA. The sample consisted of PBMCs. This TCR derives from a middle-aged woman with head and neck cancer. This chain connects TRBV7-2 to TRBJ2-7; 7 bases agree with TRBD1. CDR3 sequence: CASSRDSPYEQYF. For the CDR3, the DNA is TGTGCCAGCAGCCGGGACAGCCCCTACGAGCAGTACTTC.